The next 17 T cell receptor beta chains were all read from a single sample in a study of CD8 T cells in ankylosing spondylitis. TCRdb reprocessed the 5' RACE reads via MiXCR and lists one record per CDR3 protein. The repertoire holds roughly 220,000 distinct CDR3 sequences, 8% to 11% seen once, with about a fifth in the top ten. Specimen: blood, either unsorted or a sorted T cell fraction (not recorded which). These receptors were obtained from a male donor with ankylosing spondylitis or in good health (not recorded which).

In this sample, this clonotype turned up many times. This chain links TRBV5-6 with TRBJ1-2; 7 bases fit TRBD1. The CDR3 has 15 residues. V shed 4 bases and J 3 bases; nucleotides not matched to a gene: 9. Germline-derived CDR1 and CDR2 are SGHDT and YYEEEE. CDR3 coding DNA: TGTGCCAGCAGCCTCGACAGGGTGGCGGACTATGGCTACACCTTC. Residues: CASSLDRVADYGYTF.

This clonotype has a count of ten or more. The chain carries TRBV5-1 and TRBJ2-5, with D possibly TRBD2 on 6 matching bases. The CDR3 covers 14 residues. V was shortened by 9 bases and J by 7 bases, with 22 bases between the two germline ends. Germline V gives CDR1 SGHRS, CDR2 YFSETQ. Written as DNA, the CDR3 is TGCGCCACCCCGAATACACGGGAGAATGGGACCCAGTACTTC. It encodes CATPNTRENGTQYF.

This clonotype came up once. A much larger clone lies one base from this, so it may be a read error. Here the CDR3 reads CASSLTGGDTEACF. The CDR3 coding sequence is TGTGCCAGCAGCTTAACTGGGGGGGACACTGAAGCTTGCTTT. The chain has TRBV7-3 and TRBJ1-1; tentative D call: TRBD1 (6 bases). This CDR3 has 14 amino acids. The germline gives CDR1 SGHTA, CDR2 FQGTGA.

The chain combines TRBV18 with TRBJ1-1; 7 bases line up with TRBD1. The CDR3 is 14 amino acids. CDR1 and CDR2 (germline): KGHSH, LQKENI. J lost 4 bases, V lost 2 bases, and 4 bases had no gene match. CDR3 DNA: TGTGCCAGCTCACCAGGGACAGCGGGCACTGAAGCTTTCTTT. Translated, it gives CASSPGTAGTEAFF.

In its sample, this clonotype was seen many times. One junction end does not reproduce the germline sequence, and a read error may be involved. The chain has TRBV7-7 and TRBJ2-5; D might be TRBD2 (6 bases). The CDR3 covers 16 residues. Germline lookup yields CDR1 SSHAT and CDR2 FNYEAQ (reference sequence). CDR3 residues: CASSQDGGASQETQYF. CDR3 sequence (DNA): TGTGCTAGCAGCCAAGATGGAGGGGCCTCCCAAGAGACCCAGTACTTC.

The table lists this clonotype with a few counts. The rearrangement links TRBV7-2 to TRBJ2-7; no definite D call. This CDR3 spans 13 amino acids. The germline V gene encodes CDR1 SGHTA and CDR2 FQGNSA. The ends were cut back, 1 base at V and 4 bases at J, with 8 bases in the middle. The CDR3, as DNA: TGTGCCAGCAGCTTAGGTATGGCTTACGAGCAGTACTTC. Protein: CASSLGMAYEQYF.

CDR3 residues: CASSSSGGHLYEQYF. In DNA, the CDR3 is TGTGCCAGCAGTTCTAGCGGGGGCCACCTCTACGAGCAGTACTTC. The chain employs TRBV28 and TRBJ2-7; the match to TRBD2 covers 10 bases. Germline V gene data show CDR1 as MDHEN and CDR2 as SYDVKM. V was clipped by 4 bases and J by 3 bases; unmatched bases: 6. The CDR3 runs 15 residues.

The chain links TRBV5-6 to TRBJ1-4; D uncertain. CDR3 length: 12 residues. V was cut by 0 bases and J by 13 bases, with 10 bases left in between. Germline CDR1 is SGHDT and CDR2 is YYEEEE. As DNA, the CDR3 is TGTGCCAGCAGCTTGGAGGGAGACCGACTGTTTTTT. The encoded protein is CASSLEGDRLFF.

Many counts were recorded for this clonotype. This chain links TRBV7-3 with TRBJ2-7; TRBD2 might be the D (5 bases). In germline, CDR1 is SGHTA, CDR2 FQGTGA. Trimming took 5 bases from V and 7 from J, leaving 15 bases between them. The CDR3 length is 13 residues. For the CDR3, the DNA is TGTGCCAGCAGCCAATTGACGTCGGGGGAGCAGTACTTC. This gives the protein CASSQLTSGEQYF.

Ten or more counts support this clonotype. This chain joins TRBV5-6 and TRBJ2-1; either TRBD1 or TRBD2 may supply D (5 bases each). Trimming took off 4 bases at V and 3 bases at J, with 8 bases between the two ends. This CDR3 is built from 13 residues. Per germline, CDR1 SGHDT and CDR2 YYEEEE. The CDR3 loop reads CASSRDRYNEQFF. In DNA form, the CDR3 reads TGTGCCAGCAGCCGGGACCGCTACAATGAGCAGTTCTTC.

The sample holds many counts of this clonotype. The chain couples TRBV5-1 to TRBJ2-2; D might be TRBD1 (6 bases). The V gene's germline CDR1 is SGHRS and CDR2 YFSETQ. This CDR3 contains 14 residues. Trimming cost V 7 bases and J 0 bases, with 10 bases left between them. The CDR3 bases are TGCGCCAGCTTCGGACAGACGAACACCGGGGAGCTGTTTTTT. Amino acid sequence: CASFGQTNTGELFF. Using reference TRBV5-1 and TRBJ2-2 for the parts outside the CDR3, the full variable domain is KAGVTQTPRYLIKTRGQQVTLSCSPISGHRSVSWYQQTPGQGLQFLFEYFSETQRNKGNFPGRFSGRQFSNSRSEMNVSTLELGDSALYLCASFGQTNTGELFFGEGSRLTVL.

The CDR3: CASRSGLAGVNSYNEQFF. CDR3 sequence (DNA): TGTGCCAGCAGGTCTGGGCTAGCGGGGGTCAACTCCTACAATGAGCAGTTCTTC. The chain links TRBV4-2 to TRBJ2-1, with 10 positions matching TRBD2. The CDR3 spans 18 residues. The V gene end was trimmed by 6 bases and the J gene end by 0 bases; junction bases not matched to a gene: 11. Germline V gene lookup returns CDR1 LGHNA and CDR2 YNFKEQ.

This clonotype has a count of ten or more. J is TRBJ2-3 and V is TRBV7-2; 7 nucleotides line up with TRBD2. CDR3 length: 17 residues. The V gene's germline CDR1 is SGHTA and CDR2 FQGNSA. Germline trimming cut 0 bases from V and 0 bases from J; bases unmatched to any gene: 6. The CDR3: CASSLAGRGSSTDTQYF. The CDR3 region has the DNA TGTGCCAGCAGCTTAGCCGGGCGGGGGAGTAGCACAGATACGCAGTATTTT. Supplemented by reference TRBV7-2 and TRBJ2-3, the full variable domain reads GAGVSQSPSNKVTEKGKDVELRCDPISGHTALYWYRQSLGQGLEFLIYFQGNSAPDKSGLPSDRFSAERTGGSVSTLTIQRTQQEDSAVYLCASSLAGRGSSTDTQYFGPGTRLTVL.

This clonotype was counted between two and nine times. The rearrangement links TRBV12-3 or TRBV12-4 to TRBJ2-3; the match to TRBD2 covers 7 bases. This CDR3 is built from 15 residues. V trimming: 5 bases; J trimming: 1 base; junction bases outside the gene matches: 6. The CDR3 DNA sequence: TGTGCCAGCAGTGCCTCGGGGGGACGCACAGATACGCAGTATTTT. Residues: CASSASGGRTDTQYF.

This clonotype was seen ten or more times. The CDR3 bases are TGCGCCAGCAGCTTTGGGGACAGCTCCTACGAGCAGTACTTC. Its protein is CASSFGDSSYEQYF. The V and J genes are TRBV5-1 and TRBJ2-7; 7 bases fit TRBD1. CDR1 is SGHRS, CDR2 YFSETQ, per germline. The ends lost 2 bases at V and 0 bases at J; junction bases unmatched: 2. The CDR3 is 14 amino acids.

The V and J genes are TRBV5-1 and TRBJ2-2, with TRBD2 as a possible D gene (5 bases). Germline V gene data show CDR1 as SGHRS and CDR2 as YFSETQ. V lost 5 bases, J lost 7 bases, and 12 bases lay in between. The CDR3 sequence is 13 residues long. Here the CDR3 DNA reads TGCGCCAGCAGTCCGGACGGGGTCGGGGAGCTGTTTTTT. Translated, it gives CASSPDGVGELFF.

This clonotype came up many times. The V and J genes are TRBV29-1 and TRBJ2-7, with D possibly being TRBD1 or TRBD2 (5 bases each). V was pared by 4 bases and J by 3 bases, with 7 bases between. This CDR3 has 11 residues. Germline loops: CDR1 SQVTM, CDR2 ANQGSEA. CDR3 DNA: TGCAGCGTTGCGAGGGGCTACGAGCAGTACTTC. Translated: CSVARGYEQYF.